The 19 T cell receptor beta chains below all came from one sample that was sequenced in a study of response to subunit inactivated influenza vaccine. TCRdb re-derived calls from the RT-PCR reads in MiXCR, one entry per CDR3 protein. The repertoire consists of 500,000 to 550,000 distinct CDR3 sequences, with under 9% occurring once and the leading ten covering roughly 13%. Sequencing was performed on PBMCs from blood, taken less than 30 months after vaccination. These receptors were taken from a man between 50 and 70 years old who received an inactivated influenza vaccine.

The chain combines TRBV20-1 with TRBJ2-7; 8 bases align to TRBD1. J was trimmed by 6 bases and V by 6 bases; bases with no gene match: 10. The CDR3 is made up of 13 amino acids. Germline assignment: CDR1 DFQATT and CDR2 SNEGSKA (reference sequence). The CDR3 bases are TGCAGTGCCCCTTGGGTCAGGGGGCGCGAGCAGTACTTC. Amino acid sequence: CSAPWVRGREQYF.

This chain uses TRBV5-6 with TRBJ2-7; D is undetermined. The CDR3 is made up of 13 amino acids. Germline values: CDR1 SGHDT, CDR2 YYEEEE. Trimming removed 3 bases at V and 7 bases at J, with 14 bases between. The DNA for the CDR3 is TGTGCCAGCAGCTGGGGTAGGGTCGGGGAGCAGTACTTC. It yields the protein CASSWGRVGEQYF.

The CDR3 DNA follows: TGTGCCAGCAGTTCCACAGGACTAGCGGGAGTCGACGAGCAGTACTTC. It specifies CASSSTGLAGVDEQYF. The chain links TRBV27 to TRBJ2-7; TRBD2 agrees at 13 bases. Germline loops: CDR1 MNHEY, CDR2 SMNVEV (reference sequence). The trim removed 4 bases at V and 5 bases at J, leaving 8 bases unmatched. The CDR3 loop spans 16 amino acids.

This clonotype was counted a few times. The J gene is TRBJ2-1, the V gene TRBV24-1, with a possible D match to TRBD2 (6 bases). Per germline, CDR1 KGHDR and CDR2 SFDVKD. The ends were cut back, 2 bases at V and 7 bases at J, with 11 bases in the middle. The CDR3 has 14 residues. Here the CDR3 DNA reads TGTGCCACCAGTGATTCTTTTAGCGGAAATGAGCAGTTCTTC. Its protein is CATSDSFSGNEQFF.

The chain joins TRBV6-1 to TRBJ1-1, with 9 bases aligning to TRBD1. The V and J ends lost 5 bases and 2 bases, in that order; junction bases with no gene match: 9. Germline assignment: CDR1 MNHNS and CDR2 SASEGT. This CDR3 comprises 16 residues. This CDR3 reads CASSPRNRGPNTEAFF. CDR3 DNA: TGTGCCAGCAGTCCGAGGAACAGGGGGCCAAACACTGAAGCTTTCTTT.

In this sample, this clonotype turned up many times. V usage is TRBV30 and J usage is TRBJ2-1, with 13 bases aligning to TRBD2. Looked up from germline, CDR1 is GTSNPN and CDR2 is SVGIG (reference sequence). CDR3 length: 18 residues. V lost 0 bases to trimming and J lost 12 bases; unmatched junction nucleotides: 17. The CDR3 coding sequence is TGTGCCTGGAGTGTAAGGACTAGCGGGGGCCCCTTGGGGAGTAGGCAGTTCTTC. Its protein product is CAWSVRTSGGPLGSRQFF.

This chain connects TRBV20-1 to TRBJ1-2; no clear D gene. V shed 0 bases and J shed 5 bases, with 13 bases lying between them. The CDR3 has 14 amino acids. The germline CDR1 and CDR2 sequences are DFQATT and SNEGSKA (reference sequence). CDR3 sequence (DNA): TGCAGTGCTAGAGAATATAGTAAGGTGTATGGCTACACCTTC. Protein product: CSAREYSKVYGYTF.

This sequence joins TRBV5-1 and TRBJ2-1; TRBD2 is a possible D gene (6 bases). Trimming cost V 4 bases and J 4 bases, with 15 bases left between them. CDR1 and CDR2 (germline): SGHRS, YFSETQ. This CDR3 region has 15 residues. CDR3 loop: CASSGGLDKYNEQFF. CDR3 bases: TGCGCCAGCAGCGGGGGGTTGGACAAGTACAATGAGCAGTTCTTC.

The CDR3 nucleotides are TGTGCCAGCAGCTTAGATCCGGGGGTGGACACCGGGGAGCTGTTTTTT. Translation: CASSLDPGVDTGELFF. This chain connects TRBV11-2 to TRBJ2-2; TRBD2 might be the D (6 bases). CDR1 is SGHAT and CDR2 is FQNNGV in the germline V gene. Between the trimmed V and J ends, which lost 0 bases and 3 bases, there was a span of 11 bases. CDR3 length equals 16 residues.

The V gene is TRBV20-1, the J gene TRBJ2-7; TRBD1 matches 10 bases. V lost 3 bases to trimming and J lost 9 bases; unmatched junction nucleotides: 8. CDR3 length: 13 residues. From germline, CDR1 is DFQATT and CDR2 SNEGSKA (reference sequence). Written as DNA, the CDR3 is TGCAGTGCTAGGACGGGACAGGGGCGATGGCAGTACTTC. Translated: CSARTGQGRWQYF.

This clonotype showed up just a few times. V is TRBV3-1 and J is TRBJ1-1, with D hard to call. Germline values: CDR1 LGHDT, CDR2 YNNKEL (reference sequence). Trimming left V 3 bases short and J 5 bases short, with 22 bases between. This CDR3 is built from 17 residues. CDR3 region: CASSQETLRRSGTEAFF. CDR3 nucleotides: TGTGCCAGCAGCCAGGAAACACTACGACGGAGTGGTACTGAAGCTTTCTTT.

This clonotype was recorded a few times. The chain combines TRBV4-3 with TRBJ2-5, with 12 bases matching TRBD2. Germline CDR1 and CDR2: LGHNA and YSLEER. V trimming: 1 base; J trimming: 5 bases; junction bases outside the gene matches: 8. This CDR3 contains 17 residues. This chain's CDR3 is CASSQGGLAGGLETQYF. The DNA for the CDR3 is TGCGCCAGCAGCCAAGGAGGGCTAGCGGGGGGGCTTGAGACCCAGTACTTC.

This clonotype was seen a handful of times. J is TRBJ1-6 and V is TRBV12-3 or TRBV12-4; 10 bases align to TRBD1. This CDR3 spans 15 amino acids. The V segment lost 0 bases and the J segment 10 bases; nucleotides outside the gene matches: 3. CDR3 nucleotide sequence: TGTGCCAGCAGTTTAGCCGGGACAGGGGTCTCACCCCTCCACTTT. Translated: CASSLAGTGVSPLHF.

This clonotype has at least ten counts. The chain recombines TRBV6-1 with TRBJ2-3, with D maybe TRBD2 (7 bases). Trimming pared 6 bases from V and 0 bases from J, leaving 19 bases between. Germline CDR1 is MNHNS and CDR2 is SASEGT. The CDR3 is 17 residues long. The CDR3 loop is CASSGRGGDPSTDTQYF. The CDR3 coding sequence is TGTGCCAGCAGCGGACGAGGGGGGGACCCTAGCACAGATACGCAGTATTTT.

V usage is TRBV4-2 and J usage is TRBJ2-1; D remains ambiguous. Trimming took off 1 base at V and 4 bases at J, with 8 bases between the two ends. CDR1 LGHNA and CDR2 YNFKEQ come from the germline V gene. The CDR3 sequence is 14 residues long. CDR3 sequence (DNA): TGTGCCAGCAGCCAAGGGTGGTTATACAATGAGCAGTTCTTC. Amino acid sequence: CASSQGWLYNEQFF.

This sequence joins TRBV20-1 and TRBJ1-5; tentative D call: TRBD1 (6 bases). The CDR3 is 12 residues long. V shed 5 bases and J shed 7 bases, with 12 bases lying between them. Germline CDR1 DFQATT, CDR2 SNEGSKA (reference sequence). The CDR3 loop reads CSAATGYQPQHF. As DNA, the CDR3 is TGCAGTGCTGCTACAGGGTACCAGCCCCAGCATTTT.

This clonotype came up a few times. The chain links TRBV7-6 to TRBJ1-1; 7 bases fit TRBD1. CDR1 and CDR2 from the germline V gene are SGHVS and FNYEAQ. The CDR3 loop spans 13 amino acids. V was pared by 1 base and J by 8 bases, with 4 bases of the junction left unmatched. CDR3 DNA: TGTGCCAGCAGCTTAGATCGGACAGGCGAAGCTTTCTTT. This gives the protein CASSLDRTGEAFF.

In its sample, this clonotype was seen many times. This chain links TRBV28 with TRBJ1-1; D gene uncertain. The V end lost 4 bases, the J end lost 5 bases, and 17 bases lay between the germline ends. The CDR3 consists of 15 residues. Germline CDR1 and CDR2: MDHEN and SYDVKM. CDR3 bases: TGTGCCAGCAGTTCTTCTCACAGCTCTCAGACTGAAGCTTTCTTT. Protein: CASSSSHSSQTEAFF.

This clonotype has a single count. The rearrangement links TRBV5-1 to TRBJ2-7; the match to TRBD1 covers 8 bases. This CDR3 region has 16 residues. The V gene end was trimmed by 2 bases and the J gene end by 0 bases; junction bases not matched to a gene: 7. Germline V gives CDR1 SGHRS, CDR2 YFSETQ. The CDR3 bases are TGCGCCAGCAGCTTTGGTACAGGGGGAGTCTCCTACGAGCAGTACTTC. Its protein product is CASSFGTGGVSYEQYF. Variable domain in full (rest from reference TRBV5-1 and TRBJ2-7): KAGVTQTPRYLIKTRGQQVTLSCSPISGHRSVSWYQQTPGQGLQFLFEYFSETQRNKGNFPGRFSGRQFSNSRSEMNVSTLELGDSALYLCASSFGTGGVSYEQYFGPGTRLTVT.